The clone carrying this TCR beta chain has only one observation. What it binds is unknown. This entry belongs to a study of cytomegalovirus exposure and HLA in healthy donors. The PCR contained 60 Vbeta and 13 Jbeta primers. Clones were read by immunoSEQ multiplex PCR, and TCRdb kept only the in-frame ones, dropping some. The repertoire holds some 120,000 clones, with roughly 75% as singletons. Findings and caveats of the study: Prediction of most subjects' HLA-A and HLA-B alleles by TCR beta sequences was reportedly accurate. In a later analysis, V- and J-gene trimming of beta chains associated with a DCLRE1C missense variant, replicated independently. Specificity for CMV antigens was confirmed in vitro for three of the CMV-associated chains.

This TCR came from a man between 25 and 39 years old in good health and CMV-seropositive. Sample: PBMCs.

CDR3 sequence: CASSPQRDSYNEQFF. DNA of the CDR3: TGTGCCAGCAGCCCTCAACGGGACTCCTACAATGAGCAGTTCTTC. This chain uses TRBV7-9 with TRBJ2-1, with D tentatively TRBD2 (5 bases). Trimming cost V 5 bases and J 0 bases, with 11 bases left between them. This CDR3 is 15 amino acids long. The V gene's germline CDR1 is SEHNR and CDR2 FQNEAQ (reference sequence).